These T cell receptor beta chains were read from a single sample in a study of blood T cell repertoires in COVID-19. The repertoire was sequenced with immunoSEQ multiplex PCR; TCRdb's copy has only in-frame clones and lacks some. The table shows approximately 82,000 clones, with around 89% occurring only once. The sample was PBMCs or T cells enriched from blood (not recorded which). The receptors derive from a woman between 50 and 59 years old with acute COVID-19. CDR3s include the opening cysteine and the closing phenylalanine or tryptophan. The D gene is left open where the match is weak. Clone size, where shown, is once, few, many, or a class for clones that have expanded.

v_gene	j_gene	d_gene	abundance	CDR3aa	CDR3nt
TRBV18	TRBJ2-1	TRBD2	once	CASSGGRALGSYNEQFF	TGTGCCAGCTCAGGTGGGAGGGCCCTTGGGTCCTACAATGAGCAGTTCTTC
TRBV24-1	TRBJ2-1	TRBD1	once	CATSDSRTGFYNEQFF	TGTGCCACCAGTGATTCTCGGACAGGTTTCTACAATGAGCAGTTCTTC
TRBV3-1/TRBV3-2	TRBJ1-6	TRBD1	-	CASSLRTGDSPLHF	TGTGCCAGCAGCCTTCGGACAGGGGATTCACCCCTCCACTTT
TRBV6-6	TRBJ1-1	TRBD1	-	CASNPGQLNTEAFF	TGTGCCAGCAATCCGGGACAGTTGAACACTGAAGCTTTCTTT
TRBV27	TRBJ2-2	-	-	CASSSIPGGTGELFF	TGTGCCAGCAGCTCGATTCCCGGGGGCACCGGGGAGCTGTTTTTT
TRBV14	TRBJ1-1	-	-	CASSQDPRERTEAFF	TGTGCCAGCAGCCAAGATCCACGGGAAAGGACTGAAGCTTTCTTT
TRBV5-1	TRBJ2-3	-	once	CASSIPDTLDTQYF	TGCGCCAGCAGCATACCCGACACACTAGATACGCAGTATTTT
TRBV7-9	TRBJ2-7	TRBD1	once	CASSAQPGQGPTTSYEQYF	TGTGCCAGCAGCGCACAGCCGGGACAGGGGCCGACCACTTCCTACGAGCAGTACTTC
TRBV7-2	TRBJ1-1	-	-	CASSWGTTNTEAFF	TGTGCCAGCAGCTGGGGGACAACGAACACTGAAGCTTTCTTT
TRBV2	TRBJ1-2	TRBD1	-	CASSGLDRGGYTF	TGTGCCAGCAGTGGCCTCGACAGGGGAGGCTACACCTTC
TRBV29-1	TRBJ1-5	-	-	CSVEGRPYYQPQHF	TGCAGCGTTGAAGGGAGACCCTATTATCAGCCCCAGCATTTT
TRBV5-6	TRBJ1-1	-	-	CASSRRDRNTEAFF	TGTGCCAGCAGCCGAAGAGACAGGAACACTGAAGCTTTCTTT
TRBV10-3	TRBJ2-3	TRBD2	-	CAISEGLATTDTQYF	TGTGCCATCAGTGAAGGACTAGCGACCACAGATACGCAGTATTTT
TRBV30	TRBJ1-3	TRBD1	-	CASSQGVLDTIYF	TGTGCCTCGTCCCAGGGGGTCCTGGACACCATATATTTT
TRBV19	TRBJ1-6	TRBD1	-	CASSTTDRAFASPLHF	TGTGCCAGTAGTACCACCGACAGGGCCTTTGCCTCACCCCTCCACTTT
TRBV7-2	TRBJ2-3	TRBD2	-	CASSFVGTSGVTDTQYF	TGTGCCAGCAGCTTCGTTGGGACTAGCGGGGTCACAGATACGCAGTATTTT
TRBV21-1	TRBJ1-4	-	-	CASSKSRATNEKLFF	TGTGCCAGCAGCAAATCGCGGGCAACTAATGAAAAACTGTTTTTT
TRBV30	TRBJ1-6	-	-	CAWSVSLDKASPLHF	TGTGCCTGGAGTGTAAGTCTGGACAAGGCTTCACCCCTCCACTTT
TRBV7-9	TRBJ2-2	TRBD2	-	CASSLLAGAISGELFF	TGTGCCAGCAGCTTACTAGCGGGAGCGATCTCCGGGGAGCTGTTTTTT
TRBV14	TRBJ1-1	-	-	CASSQLGQGVNTEAFF	TGTGCCAGCAGCCAATTAGGACAAGGTGTGAACACTGAAGCTTTCTTT
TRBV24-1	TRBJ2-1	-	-	CATRSTGQGTTNEQFF	TGTGCCACCCGATCTACCGGCCAGGGGACTACCAATGAGCAGTTCTTC
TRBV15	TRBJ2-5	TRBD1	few	CATSGAGQGGETQYF	TGTGCCACCAGCGGTGCGGGACAGGGGGGTGAGACCCAGTACTTC
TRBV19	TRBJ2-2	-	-	CASRTFTGELFF	TGTGCCAGTAGGACTTTCACCGGGGAGCTGTTTTTT
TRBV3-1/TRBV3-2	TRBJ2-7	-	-	CACLREQYF	TGTGCCTGCCTGAGGGAGCAGTACTTC
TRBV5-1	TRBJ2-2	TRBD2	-	CASSFGWAGGPSAAGELFF	TGCGCCAGCAGCTTCGGCTGGGCGGGAGGGCCGTCGGCGGCCGGGGAGCTGTTTTTT
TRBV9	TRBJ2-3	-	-	CASSAGQTDTQYF	TGTGCCAGCAGCGCCGGACAGACAGATACGCAGTATTTT
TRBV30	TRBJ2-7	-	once	CAWADQQVTYEQYF	TGTGCCTGGGCCGACCAACAGGTAACCTACGAGCAGTACTTC